Following are 23 T cell receptor beta chains from one sample sequenced in a study of blood T cell repertoires in COVID-19. The assay was immunoSEQ multiplex PCR, and TCRdb's table has in-frame clones only and misses some. The table has 150,000 or so clones, around four fifths seen once; the top ten hold less than 9%. The sample comprised peripheral blood. The receptors here all came from a man aged 40-49 years who had recovered from COVID-19.

The rearrangement links TRBV28 to TRBJ1-2; D unclear. Between the trimmed V and J ends, which lost 6 bases and 3 bases, there was a span of 17 bases. The germline gives CDR1 MDHEN, CDR2 SYDVKM. The CDR3 loop spans 15 amino acids. DNA of the CDR3: TGTGCCAGCAGCGACACCCCAGTGATCTACTATGGCTACACCTTC. Amino acids: CASSDTPVIYYGYTF.

V gene TRBV19 combines with J gene TRBJ2-1, with D maybe TRBD2 (6 bases). The germline V gene encodes CDR1 LNHDA and CDR2 SQIVND (reference sequence). The length of the CDR3 is 14 residues. V shed 7 bases and J shed 1 base, with 11 bases lying between them. The CDR3 is CASIAAGSYNEQFF. The CDR3 DNA reads as TGTGCCAGTATTGCAGCGGGTTCCTACAATGAGCAGTTCTTC.

The chain joins TRBV6-5 to TRBJ2-1; 8 nucleotides agree with TRBD1. There are 14 residues in the CDR3. From germline, CDR1 is MNHEY and CDR2 SVGAGI. The V and J ends lost 7 bases and 3 bases, in that order; junction bases with no gene match: 5. The CDR3 is CASTLTGGYNEQFF. The CDR3, as DNA: TGTGCCAGCACGTTAACAGGGGGCTACAATGAGCAGTTCTTC.

V gene TRBV27 combines with J gene TRBJ1-5; maybe TRBD1 (5 bases). V was pared by 6 bases and J by 5 bases, with 8 bases between. The CDR3 is 12 amino acids. Germline V gene sequence: CDR1 MNHEY, CDR2 SMNVEV (reference sequence). CDR3 nucleotide sequence: TGTGCCAGCAGCACAGGACATCAGCCCCAGCATTTT. This gives the protein CASSTGHQPQHF.

This clone was found a few times. The chain joins TRBV30 to TRBJ1-5; perhaps TRBD1 as D (5 bases). CDR1 and CDR2 from the germline V gene are GTSNPN and SVGIG (reference sequence). The V end lost 2 bases, the J end lost 7 bases, and 15 bases lay between the germline ends. The CDR3 sequence is 14 residues long. CDR3 sequence: CAWSSIGVRQPQHF. The CDR3 nucleotides are TGTGCCTGGAGTAGTATAGGGGTCCGGCAGCCCCAGCATTTT.

V is TRBV6-2 or TRBV6-3 and J is TRBJ2-3, with 13 bases aligning to TRBD2. CDR3 size: 16 residues. Losses at the gene ends were 6 bases for V and 4 bases for J; bases not matched to a gene: 7. Germline CDR1 and CDR2: MNHEY and SVGEGT. CDR3 nucleotides: TGTGCCAGCAGCTCAGGACTAGCGGGAGCTCCAGATACGCAGTATTTT. This codes for CASSSGLAGAPDTQYF.

The V gene is TRBV5-1, the J gene TRBJ1-3, with D perhaps TRBD1 (6 bases). The CDR3 length is 15 residues. Trimming stripped 4 bases from V and 1 base from J, with 12 bases between. Germline V gene lookup returns CDR1 SGHRS and CDR2 YFSETQ. CDR3 loop: CASSVQGLSGNTIYF. In DNA form, the CDR3 reads TGCGCCAGCAGCGTACAGGGCCTATCTGGAAACACCATATATTTT.

This rearrangement joins TRBV3-1 (or the pseudogene TRBV3-2) to TRBJ2-7; a possible D gene is TRBD1 (5 bases). V lost 0 bases to trimming and J lost 2 bases, with 8 bases between them. From germline, CDR1 is LGHDT and CDR2 YNNKEL (reference sequence). The CDR3 has 14 residues. CDR3 loop: CASSQDGRAYEQYF. DNA for the CDR3: TGTGCCAGCAGCCAAGATGGCAGGGCCTACGAGCAGTACTTC.

The rearrangement joins TRBV28 to TRBJ1-3; 9 bases agree with TRBD1. CDR3 length: 17 residues. Trimming took 2 bases from V and 4 from J; bases not matched to a gene: 9. CDR1 and CDR2 (germline): MDHEN, SYDVKM. The CDR3 sequence is CASSLPPGTGIGNTIYF. The CDR3 region has the DNA TGTGCCAGCAGTTTACCCCCCGGGACAGGGATAGGAAACACCATATATTTT.

The CDR3 sequence: CASSQTGGGGTQYF. DNA of the CDR3: TGCGCCAGCAGCCAGACAGGGGGCGGAGGGACCCAGTACTTC. V gene TRBV4-1 combines with J gene TRBJ2-5; 10 bases are a match to TRBD1. The CDR3 consists of 14 residues. CDR1 is MGHRA, CDR2 YSYEKL, per germline. V gave up 3 bases and J gave up 7 bases; unmatched junction bases: 5.

V is TRBV7-2 and J is TRBJ1-5, with 9 bases aligning to TRBD1. The CDR3 spans 16 residues. In germline, CDR1 is SGHTA, CDR2 FQGNSA. V was pared by 4 bases and J by 7 bases, with 11 bases of the junction left unmatched. This chain's CDR3 is CASSSYRQGVGQPQHF. CDR3 bases: TGTGCCAGCAGCTCCTATCGACAGGGGGTCGGACAGCCCCAGCATTTT.

The V call is TRBV4-3, the J call TRBJ2-1; 12 bases map to TRBD1. Germline V CDR1 and CDR2: LGHNA, YSLEER. Losses at the gene ends were 1 base for V and 8 bases for J; bases not matched to a gene: 3. The CDR3 extends over 15 amino acids. In DNA form, the CDR3 reads TGCGCCAGCAGCCAAGGGGGACAGGGGGCATATGAGCAGTTCTTC. Its protein product is CASSQGGQGAYEQFF.

This chain links TRBV28 with TRBJ1-5; D remains unclear. The CDR3 contains 15 residues. Per the germline V gene, CDR1 is MDHEN and CDR2 is SYDVKM. Trimming removed 6 bases from V and 0 bases from J, with 12 bases in between. The CDR3 coding sequence is TGTGCCAGCAGGAGAGGAATGTATAGCAATCAGCCCCAGCATTTT. Its translation: CASRRGMYSNQPQHF.

The rearrangement joins TRBV4-3 to TRBJ2-7, with D perhaps matching TRBD1 (6 bases). Germline V gene lookup returns CDR1 LGHNA and CDR2 YSLEER. The CDR3 spans 15 residues. Trimming left V 0 bases short and J 2 bases short, with 11 bases between. Here the CDR3 reads CASSQDRTGPYEQYF. For the CDR3, the DNA is TGCGCCAGCAGCCAAGATCGAACAGGGCCCTACGAGCAGTACTTC.

The rearrangement links TRBV6-2 or TRBV6-3 to TRBJ2-2; 8 bases align to TRBD1. The CDR3 contains 14 residues. Losses at the gene ends were 6 bases for V and 5 bases for J; bases not matched to a gene: 5. Looked up from germline, CDR1 is MNHEY and CDR2 is SVGEGT. The chain's CDR3 is CASSRTGRTGELFF. CDR3 sequence (DNA): TGTGCCAGCAGCCGGACAGGGAGAACCGGGGAGCTGTTTTTT.

This chain joins TRBV12-3 or TRBV12-4 and TRBJ2-7, with 8 bases aligning to TRBD2. V gave up 8 bases and J gave up 3 bases; unmatched junction bases: 6. This CDR3 comprises 13 residues. As DNA, the CDR3 is TGTGCCAGCTCTCATGGGACTAGCTACGAGCAGTACTTC. Translating gives CASSHGTSYEQYF.

The CDR3 region is CASSLGGGKSYEQYF. CDR3 in DNA: TGTGCCAGCAGCTTAGGAGGTGGAAAATCCTACGAGCAGTACTTC. The chain is built from TRBV7-2 and TRBJ2-7, with D hard to call. The germline V gene has CDR1 SGHTA and CDR2 FQGNSA. V was cut by 1 base and J by 1 base, with 11 bases left in between. This CDR3 has 15 residues.

The chain is built from TRBV4-1 and TRBJ1-2; TRBD1 matches 8 bases. V gave up 1 base and J gave up 7 bases; unmatched junction bases: 8. CDR1 is MGHRA, CDR2 YSYEKL, per germline. This CDR3 comprises 15 residues. The CDR3 nucleotides are TGCGCCAGCAGCCAAGGCGGGAAGGGGACAGGTGGCTACACCTTC. This gives the protein CASSQGGKGTGGYTF.

This clone showed up just a few times. The chain recombines TRBV5-8 with TRBJ2-6, with a tentative D call TRBD2 (5 bases). V lost 0 bases to trimming and J lost 0 bases, with 13 bases between them. The CDR3 loop spans 18 amino acids. Germline V gene lookup returns CDR1 SGHTS and CDR2 YDEGEE. CDR3 DNA sequence: TGTGCCAGCAGCTTGGCGAGTCTAGCCTTCTCTGGGGCCAACGTCCTGACTTTC. Encoded protein: CASSLASLAFSGANVLTF.

This clone was seen many times. The chain combines TRBV14 with TRBJ2-6; no clear D gene. V was trimmed by 2 bases and J by 2 bases, leaving 4 bases between them. Germline CDR1 is SGHDN and CDR2 is FVKESK. The CDR3 loop spans 14 amino acids. CDR3 sequence reads: CASSQRTGANVLTF. In nucleotides, the CDR3 is TGTGCCAGCAGCCAACGTACTGGGGCCAACGTCCTGACTTTC.

The chain uses TRBV30 and TRBJ1-2, with D perhaps TRBD1 (6 bases). The CDR3 consists of 13 residues. With 0 bases removed from V and 4 bases from J, the gap between germline ends came to 9 bases. CDR1 is GTSNPN, CDR2 SVGIG, per germline (reference sequence). The DNA of the CDR3 is TGTGCCTGGAGTGTACAGGGTCCCTATGGCTACACCTTC. It yields the protein CAWSVQGPYGYTF.

This rearrangement joins TRBV28 to TRBJ2-7, with TRBD1 matching over 7 bases. CDR1 is MDHEN, CDR2 SYDVKM, per germline. There are 12 residues in the CDR3. With 6 bases clipped from V and 1 base from J, the junction kept 0 bases outside the gene matches. CDR3 nucleotides: TGTGCCAGCAGGACAGGGTCCTACGAGCAGTACTTC. Protein: CASRTGSYEQYF.

This clone was seen a handful of times. This chain joins TRBV7-9 and TRBJ1-1; 7 bases agree with TRBD1. Germline V CDR1 and CDR2: SEHNR, FQNEAQ (reference sequence). Trimming cost V 1 base and J 0 bases; bases outside gene matches: 8. The CDR3 length is 17 residues. DNA for the CDR3: TGTGCCAGCAGCTTAGGAGGGACAGCGTTCCTGAACACTGAAGCTTTCTTT. This gives the protein CASSLGGTAFLNTEAFF.